The 32 T cell receptor beta chains below all came from one sample that was sequenced in a study of blood T cell repertoires in COVID-19. Sequenced by immunoSEQ multiplex PCR; TCRdb stores in-frame clones only, minus some. The sample shows 140,000 to 150,000 clones, just under 85% of them seen only once. The sequencing input was peripheral blood. Receptors originate from a woman aged 40 to 50 with active or convalescent COVID-19.

In its sample, this clone was seen many times. The chain recombines TRBV7-2 with TRBJ2-1; 11 positions agree with TRBD2. The J segment lost 7 bases and the V segment lost 2 bases, leaving 4 bases of the junction unmatched. This CDR3 region has 15 residues. Germline CDR1 is SGHTA and CDR2 is FQGNSA. The DNA for the CDR3 is TGTGCCAGCAGCTTAACTAGCGGGAGTCGGAATGAGCAGTTCTTC. It is translated as CASSLTSGSRNEQFF.

The sample holds one count of this clone. The rearrangement uses TRBV19 and TRBJ1-2, with 9 bases lining up with TRBD1. With 6 bases clipped from V and 5 bases from J, the junction kept 7 bases outside the gene matches. Germline V CDR1 and CDR2: LNHDA, SQIVND (reference sequence). This CDR3 contains 14 residues. The CDR3 loop reads CASRTGGAFYGYTF. As DNA, the CDR3 is TGTGCCAGTAGAACAGGGGGCGCCTTTTATGGCTACACCTTC.

This chain joins TRBV24-1 and TRBJ2-3; 8 bases align to TRBD1. The CDR3 consists of 16 residues. The V gene end was trimmed by 3 bases and the J gene end by 2 bases; junction bases not matched to a gene: 6. Germline V gene sequence: CDR1 KGHDR, CDR2 SFDVKD. The CDR3: CATSDPTGGFTDTQYF. The CDR3 DNA sequence: TGTGCCACCAGTGATCCAACAGGGGGATTCACAGATACGCAGTATTTT.

The chain is built from TRBV6-6 and TRBJ1-6; 10 nucleotides line up with TRBD1. The junction had 4 bases not matched to a gene; V was cut back by 5 bases and J by 0 bases. Per germline, CDR1 MNHNY and CDR2 SVGAGI (reference sequence). This CDR3 has 17 amino acids. The CDR3 sequence: CASSPWDRGSYNSPLHF. Here the CDR3 DNA reads TGTGCCAGCAGTCCATGGGACAGGGGCTCCTATAATTCACCCCTCCACTTT.

This chain uses TRBV3-1 (or the pseudogene TRBV3-2) with TRBJ2-5; TRBD2 matches at 15 bases. The CDR3 spans 15 residues. J was trimmed by 4 bases and V by 3 bases; bases with no gene match: 0. Germline V CDR1 and CDR2: LGHDT, YNNKEL (reference sequence). The CDR3 DNA follows: TGTGCCAGCAGCCAGGGACTAGCGGGAGGAGAGACCCAGTACTTC. Translating gives CASSQGLAGGETQYF.

V gene TRBV7-2 combines with J gene TRBJ2-3, with D possibly matching TRBD2 (7 bases). V was cut by 7 bases and J by 4 bases, with 18 bases left in between. The CDR3 is 15 amino acids. The germline V gene encodes CDR1 SGHTA and CDR2 FQGNSA. The CDR3 region has the DNA TGTGCCAGCAAACCTGGGAGGGGGGGTGCAGATACGCAGTATTTT. Its translation is CASKPGRGGADTQYF.

As for this clone: Other DNA sequences in this specimen translate into the identical CDR3. The V gene is TRBV11-2, the J gene TRBJ1-1; 11 nucleotides line up with TRBD1. The CDR3 has 15 residues. The trim removed 1 base at V and 5 bases at J, leaving 3 bases unmatched. CDR1 is SGHAT and CDR2 is FQNNGV in the germline V gene. In DNA, the CDR3 is TGTGCCAGCAGCTTAGCCGGGACAGGGGGGACTGAAGCTTTCTTT. Amino acid sequence: CASSLAGTGGTEAFF. The full variable domain, in which reference TRBV11-2 and TRBJ1-1 provide the parts outside the CDR3, is EAGVAQSPRYKIIEKRQSVAFWCNPISGHATLYWYQQILGQGPKLLIQFQNNGVVDDSQLPKDRFSAERLKGVDSTLKIQPAKLEDSAVYLCASSLAGTGGTEAFFGQGTRLTVV.

This clone came up a few times. The rearrangement uses TRBV28 and TRBJ1-6; 8 positions match TRBD1. The V segment lost 5 bases and the J segment 7 bases; nucleotides outside the gene matches: 7. Per the germline V gene, CDR1 is MDHEN and CDR2 is SYDVKM. The CDR3 covers 15 residues. CDR3 nucleotides: TGTGCCAGCAGTCCCCCGGGACAGGTCAATTCACCCCTCCACTTT. Protein sequence: CASSPPGQVNSPLHF.

The V gene is TRBV6-5, the J gene TRBJ1-5; 7 bases are a match to TRBD1. Germline assignment: CDR1 MNHEY and CDR2 SVGAGI. This CDR3 region has 14 residues. The J segment lost 4 bases and the V segment lost 6 bases, leaving 6 bases of the junction unmatched. CDR3 loop: CASSPQGVNQPQHF. The CDR3 DNA sequence: TGTGCCAGCAGCCCGCAGGGGGTAAATCAGCCCCAGCATTTT.

In DNA form, the CDR3 reads TGTGCCAGCAGCTTTAGCGGGAAAGAGACCCAGTACTTC. This sequence encodes CASSFSGKETQYF. The rearrangement joins TRBV11-2 to TRBJ2-5; 8 bases align to TRBD2. V shed 3 bases and J 3 bases; nucleotides not matched to a gene: 0. This CDR3 region has 13 residues. Germline V gives CDR1 SGHAT, CDR2 FQNNGV. Complete variable domain (other parts from reference TRBV11-2 and TRBJ2-5): EAGVAQSPRYKIIEKRQSVAFWCNPISGHATLYWYQQILGQGPKLLIQFQNNGVVDDSQLPKDRFSAERLKGVDSTLKIQPAKLEDSAVYLCASSFSGKETQYFGPGTRLLVL.

This rearrangement joins TRBV29-1 to TRBJ2-7; 8 bases match TRBD1. Germline V gene sequence: CDR1 SQVTM, CDR2 ANQGSEA. Germline trimming cut 4 bases from V and 5 bases from J; bases unmatched to any gene: 7. There are 13 residues in the CDR3. The CDR3 nucleotides read TGCAGCGTTGCGGACAGGGTTCTACACGAGCAGTACTTC. It specifies CSVADRVLHEQYF.

J is TRBJ2-2 and V is TRBV4-1, with 12 bases identical to TRBD2. The ends lost 0 bases at V and 7 bases at J; junction bases unmatched: 6. Germline loops: CDR1 MGHRA, CDR2 YSYEKL. The CDR3 consists of 17 residues. The CDR3 protein is CASSQDETSGSNGELFF. CDR3 coding DNA: TGCGCCAGCAGCCAAGATGAGACTAGCGGGAGTAACGGGGAGCTGTTTTTT.

This chain joins TRBV7-2 and TRBJ2-7, with D tentatively TRBD1 (6 bases). The CDR3 contains 15 residues. Trimming cost V 1 base and J 5 bases, with 15 bases left between them. Per germline, CDR1 SGHTA and CDR2 FQGNSA. The CDR3 protein is CASSLVGRGVDEQYF. In DNA, the CDR3 is TGTGCCAGCAGCTTAGTGGGCAGGGGCGTGGACGAGCAGTACTTC.

This chain joins TRBV7-9 and TRBJ1-1, with D maybe TRBD1 (6 bases). CDR3 size: 14 residues. The germline V gene has CDR1 SEHNR and CDR2 FQNEAQ (reference sequence). Trimming stripped 4 bases from V and 5 bases from J, with 14 bases between. The CDR3 nucleotides read TGTGCCAGCAGCTCAGTGACAGGCTGGACTGAAGCTTTCTTT. It translates to CASSSVTGWTEAFF.

CDR3 DNA sequence: TGTGCCAGCAGTACCGGGACTAGCCTCCCTGAAATTCGGGAGCAGTACTTC. Its translation: CASSTGTSLPEIREQYF. The rearrangement uses TRBV28 and TRBJ2-7; 9 nucleotides align to TRBD2. This CDR3 has 17 amino acids. Unmatched junction bases numbered 18, after V lost 5 bases and J lost 7 bases. Germline CDR1 is MDHEN and CDR2 is SYDVKM. The full variable domain, completed using reference TRBV28 and TRBJ2-7, is DVKVTQSSRYLVKRTGEKVFLECVQDMDHENMFWYRQDPGLGLRLIYFSYDVKMKEKGDIPEGYSVSREKKERFSLILESASTNQTSMYLCASSTGTSLPEIREQYFGPGTRLTVT.

The genes are TRBV25-1 and TRBJ1-2; 9 bases fit TRBD1. Germline V gives CDR1 MGHDK, CDR2 SYGVNS. V was pared by 2 bases and J by 8 bases, with 12 bases of the junction left unmatched. The CDR3 runs 16 residues. CDR3 sequence (DNA): TGTGCCAGCAGTGAACCTCGGACAGGGGTGAGAGGCGGCTACACCTTC. Translated: CASSEPRTGVRGGYTF.

The gene calls are TRBV30 and TRBJ2-7; possible D gene TRBD1, 6 bases. CDR1 and CDR2 from the germline V gene are GTSNPN and SVGIG (reference sequence). The V end lost 5 bases, the J end lost 3 bases, and 8 bases lay between the germline ends. The CDR3 totals 11 residues. As DNA, the CDR3 is TGTGCCTGGGAACAGGGCTACGAGCAGTACTTC. The encoded protein is CAWEQGYEQYF.

V is TRBV6-2 or TRBV6-3 and J is TRBJ1-1; D is possibly TRBD1 (5 bases). Trimming stripped 2 bases from V and 0 bases from J, with 10 bases between. Germline V gene lookup returns CDR1 MNHEY and CDR2 SVGEGT. This CDR3 is 15 amino acids long. CDR3 DNA sequence: TGTGCCAGCAGTTACGGAGCAGGGATGAACACTGAAGCTTTCTTT. This translates into CASSYGAGMNTEAFF.

The chain recombines TRBV5-1 with TRBJ1-1; TRBD1 matches at 9 bases. Germline V CDR1 and CDR2: SGHRS, YFSETQ. This CDR3 comprises 17 residues. J was trimmed by 5 bases and V by 4 bases; bases with no gene match: 15. The DNA of the CDR3 is TGCGCCAGCAGCCCTGGACAGGGGACGGTAATTAGGACTGAAGCTTTCTTT. Protein sequence: CASSPGQGTVIRTEAFF.

This clone was seen a handful of times. This same CDR3 is encoded by further DNA sequences in the sample. V gene TRBV3-1 (or the pseudogene TRBV3-2) combines with J gene TRBJ1-1; weak D call: TRBD1 (5 bases). The V gene's germline CDR1 is LGHDT and CDR2 YNNKEL (reference sequence). CDR3 length: 12 residues. The ends were cut back, 4 bases at V and 7 bases at J, with 10 bases in the middle. The CDR3 nucleotides read TGTGCCAGCAGCCCTGGGGGGGATGAAGCTTTCTTT. Its translation: CASSPGGDEAFF.

This clone was picked up one time. The gene calls are TRBV9 and TRBJ2-7, with 9 bases aligning to TRBD1. The trim removed 4 bases at V and 0 bases at J, leaving 5 bases unmatched. The CDR3 spans 15 residues. Germline values: CDR1 SGDLS, CDR2 YYNGEE. This CDR3 is CASSLGTGLSYEQYF. CDR3 in DNA: TGTGCCAGCAGCCTCGGGACAGGGCTCTCCTACGAGCAGTACTTC.

The chain is built from TRBV6-4 and TRBJ2-2; D may be TRBD1 (5 bases). CDR1 and CDR2 (germline): MRHNA, SNTAGT. The V and J ends lost 6 bases and 4 bases respectively, with 12 bases between them. This CDR3 has 14 amino acids. CDR3: CASRQDRSTGELFF. CDR3 coding DNA: TGTGCCAGCAGACAGGACCGTTCCACCGGGGAGCTGTTTTTT.

The chain has TRBV27 and TRBJ2-7; D unclear. Trimming shortened V by 0 bases and J by 3 bases, and 6 bases separated the two germline ends. Germline assignment: CDR1 MNHEY and CDR2 SMNVEV (reference sequence). The CDR3 is 13 amino acids. This CDR3 reads CASSLSRNYEQYF. The CDR3 DNA follows: TGTGCCAGCAGTTTATCGCGGAACTACGAGCAGTACTTC.

This clone was counted between two and nine times. This rearrangement joins TRBV18 to TRBJ1-4; TRBD1 might be the D (5 bases). V lost 2 bases to trimming and J lost 3 bases, with 10 bases between them. The CDR3 loop spans 15 amino acids. From germline, CDR1 is KGHSH and CDR2 LQKENI. The CDR3 region is CASSPVGGSNEKLFF. Here the CDR3 DNA reads TGTGCCAGCTCACCAGTGGGGGGATCTAATGAAAAACTGTTTTTT. The entire variable domain, with the rest obtained from reference TRBV18 and TRBJ1-4, is as follows: NAGVMQNPRHLVRRRGQEARLRCSPMKGHSHVYWYRQLPEEGLKFMVYLQKENIIDESGMPKERFSAEFPKEGPSILRIQQVVRGDSAAYFCASSPVGGSNEKLFFGSGTQLSVL.

This rearrangement joins TRBV7-9 to TRBJ1-5; D unclear. The CDR3 loop spans 15 amino acids. Germline V CDR1 and CDR2: SEHNR, FQNEAQ (reference sequence). V was pared by 3 bases and J by 1 base, with 10 bases between. CDR3 amino acids: CASSFGVESNQPQHF. CDR3 nucleotides: TGTGCCAGCAGCTTCGGGGTGGAAAGCAATCAGCCCCAGCATTTT.

This chain links TRBV4-1 with TRBJ2-3; weak D call: TRBD2 (6 bases). V was trimmed by 5 bases and J by 1 base, leaving 19 bases between them. The germline CDR1 and CDR2 sequences are MGHRA and YSYEKL. The CDR3 extends over 17 amino acids. CDR3 residues: CASSWRRGEARTDTQYF. The CDR3 bases are TGCGCCAGCAGCTGGCGGAGGGGAGAAGCACGCACAGATACGCAGTATTTT.

The chain recombines TRBV5-1 with TRBJ1-2, with a possible D match to TRBD1 (5 bases). The V end lost 3 bases, the J end lost 4 bases, and 25 bases lay between the germline ends. Germline CDR1 is SGHRS and CDR2 is YFSETQ. The CDR3 length is 18 residues. Written as DNA, the CDR3 is TGCGCCAGCAGCTATGTCACCGGTGGGGCCACGCCGACCTATGGCTACACCTTC. Amino acids: CASSYVTGGATPTYGYTF. The whole variable domain, filled in from reference TRBV5-1 and TRBJ1-2, reads KAGVTQTPRYLIKTRGQQVTLSCSPISGHRSVSWYQQTPGQGLQFLFEYFSETQRNKGNFPGRFSGRQFSNSRSEMNVSTLELGDSALYLCASSYVTGGATPTYGYTFGSGTRLTVV.

J is TRBJ2-7 and V is TRBV18; possibly TRBD1 for D (6 bases). Germline-derived CDR1 and CDR2 are KGHSH and LQKENI. V lost 4 bases to trimming and J lost 1 base, with 8 bases between them. The CDR3 contains 13 residues. The CDR3 DNA reads as TGTGCCAGCTCACAAACAGGGTCCTACGAGCAGTACTTC. Its translation is CASSQTGSYEQYF.

The chain employs TRBV3-1 (or the pseudogene TRBV3-2) and TRBJ1-2; D remains ambiguous. The CDR3 covers 13 residues. Germline lookup yields CDR1 LGHDT and CDR2 YNNKEL (reference sequence). Trimming took 1 base from V and 1 from J, leaving 4 bases between them. As DNA, the CDR3 is TGTGCCAGCAGCCAAGCCAATAACTATGGCTACACCTTC. Protein: CASSQANNYGYTF.

The chain is built from TRBV2 and TRBJ2-3; 11 bases agree with TRBD2. Germline trimming cut 8 bases from V and 2 bases from J; bases unmatched to any gene: 3. The CDR3 spans 14 residues. Germline V CDR1 and CDR2: SNHLY, FYNNEI. The CDR3 here is CASRLAGITDTQYF. DNA for the CDR3: TGTGCCAGCCGACTAGCGGGGATCACAGATACGCAGTATTTT.

The chain recombines TRBV27 with TRBJ1-2; the match to TRBD1 covers 10 bases. The CDR3 has 14 amino acids. Germline CDR1 reads MNHEY; CDR2 reads SMNVEV (reference sequence). V shed 5 bases, J shed 2 bases, and the junction held 2 bases outside the gene matches. The CDR3 spells CASSPDRGNYGYTF. The CDR3 DNA reads TGTGCCAGCAGTCCGGACAGGGGGAACTATGGCTACACCTTC.

The chain is built from TRBV3-1 (or the pseudogene TRBV3-2) and TRBJ1-3; possibly TRBD1 for D (6 bases). V dropped 0 bases and J dropped 3 bases, with 18 bases sitting between them. Germline V gene data show CDR1 as LGHDT and CDR2 as YNNKEL (reference sequence). The length of the CDR3 is 18 residues. CDR3 protein: CASSQEVPGATYGNTIYF. CDR3 in DNA: TGTGCCAGCAGCCAAGAGGTCCCAGGGGCAACGTATGGAAACACCATATATTTT.